The TCR beta chain described here comes from a study of graft-versus-host responses after intestinal transplantation. Overall study context: Following induction with anti-thymocyte globulin, all recipients were given tacrolimus and steroids for about 3 years.

As to this clone: Its specificity is unknown.

Assay: immunoSEQ multiplex PCR; the TCRdb copy retains only in-frame clones and omits some. The sample has some 100,000 clones, 85% to 95% seen once. Source: unstimulated CD8+ T cells sorted from spleen or lymph node cells, taken before transplant. The receptor was isolated from a human donor who was the organ donor for an intestinal transplant.

The CDR3, as DNA: TGTGCCATCAGTTCGATTACACGGGAGCTTGGGTACGAGCAGTACTTC. It codes for CAISSITRELGYEQYF. V is TRBV10-3 and J is TRBJ2-7; a weak D match, TRBD2 (6 bases). Trimming pared 5 bases from V and 4 bases from J, leaving 21 bases between. The CDR3 contains 16 residues. The V gene's germline CDR1 is ENHRY and CDR2 SYGVKD.